A single sample gave rise to the 9 T cell receptor beta chains below, sequenced in a study of T-cell reconstitution after alpha-beta-depleted transplantation in children. The TCRbeta library was prepared with unique molecular identifiers. TCRdb re-analysed the PCR reads in MiXCR, keeping a single row per CDR3 protein. The sample has fewer than 400,000 distinct CDR3 sequences, around 25% seen once. The sequenced sample was PBMCs, mostly from graft donor cells, obtained 180 days after TCRalphabeta/CD19-depleted stem cell transplant. These receptors originate from a male patient younger than 18 who had a stem cell transplant for acute lymphoblastic leukemia, so the T cells may come from the graft donor.

The genes are TRBV10-2 and TRBJ1-2; no clear D gene. The ends were cut back, 0 bases at V and 4 bases at J, with 24 bases in the middle. The germline V gene encodes CDR1 WSHSY and CDR2 SAAADI. CDR3 length: 19 residues. The chain's CDR3 is CASSESTWTPMDPAYGYTF. CDR3 in DNA: TGCGCCAGCAGTGAGTCGACATGGACCCCAATGGACCCTGCCTATGGCTACACCTTC.

The chain has TRBV12-3 or TRBV12-4 and TRBJ2-5, with D perhaps matching TRBD1 or TRBD2 (5 bases each). The CDR3 runs 14 residues. Trimming removed 5 bases at V and 7 bases at J, with 17 bases between. CDR3 DNA: TGTGCCAGCAGTCAATCAGGGATTGAGGGGACCCAGTACTTC. It encodes CASSQSGIEGTQYF.

The count of this clonotype is one. This may be a read error: a much more frequent sequence differs by one nucleotide. V is TRBV7-3 and J is TRBJ2-3; D unclear. V dropped 2 bases and J dropped 2 bases, with 14 bases sitting between them. Germline CDR1 SGHTA, CDR2 FQGTGA. The CDR3 length is 16 residues. The CDR3 here is CASSLRPTRSTDTQYF. The DNA of the CDR3 is TGTGCCAGCAGCTTACGCCCTACGAGGTCCACAGATACGCAGTATTTT.

V is TRBV7-7 and J is TRBJ2-5; 11 bases match TRBD2. CDR1 is SSHAT and CDR2 is FNYEAQ in the germline V gene (reference sequence). CDR3 size: 17 residues. The trim removed 3 bases at V and 4 bases at J, leaving 10 bases unmatched. The CDR3: CASSLSTSGSWRETQYF. The CDR3 DNA sequence: TGTGCCAGCAGCTTGTCCACTAGCGGGAGTTGGCGAGAGACCCAGTACTTC.

The chain recombines TRBV11-2 with TRBJ2-7; possible D gene TRBD1, 6 bases. In germline, CDR1 is SGHAT, CDR2 FQNNGV. The length of the CDR3 is 14 residues. Trimming left V 1 base short and J 4 bases short, with 11 bases between. The CDR3 loop is CASSLGGQVYEQYF. The CDR3, as DNA: TGTGCCAGCAGCTTAGGGGGGCAAGTTTACGAGCAGTACTTC. Full variable domain (outside the CDR3, taken from reference TRBV11-2 and TRBJ2-7): EAGVAQSPRYKIIEKRQSVAFWCNPISGHATLYWYQQILGQGPKLLIQFQNNGVVDDSQLPKDRFSAERLKGVDSTLKIQPAKLEDSAVYLCASSLGGQVYEQYFGPGTRLTVT.

This clonotype was picked up a small number of times. The chain carries TRBV20-1 and TRBJ2-1; the D gene is possibly TRBD2 (5 bases). CDR1 DFQATT and CDR2 SNEGSKA come from the germline V gene (reference sequence). With 3 bases removed from V and 4 bases from J, the gap between germline ends came to 10 bases. This CDR3 contains 13 residues. CDR3 sequence (DNA): TGCAGTGCTAGCGGGAACCCTTACAATGAGCAGTTCTTC. Protein: CSASGNPYNEQFF.

The sample holds a few counts of this clonotype. The chain is built from TRBV7-9 and TRBJ2-7; D uncertain. This CDR3 region has 12 residues. The germline gives CDR1 SEHNR, CDR2 FQNEAQ (reference sequence). Trimming removed 6 bases at V and 3 bases at J, with 9 bases between. In DNA form, the CDR3 reads TGTGCCAGCAGTCCAGGTTACTACGAGCAGTACTTC. This codes for CASSPGYYEQYF.

The rearrangement joins TRBV20-1 to TRBJ2-1; 8 positions agree with TRBD2. The CDR3 has 14 residues. Per germline, CDR1 DFQATT and CDR2 SNEGSKA (reference sequence). The junction had 5 bases not matched to a gene; V was cut back by 3 bases and J by 4 bases. CDR3 DNA sequence: TGCAGTGCTAGTATGGGACTAGGTTACAATGAGCAGTTCTTC. Translation: CSASMGLGYNEQFF.

This clonotype was observed at least ten times. The chain links TRBV10-3 to TRBJ2-7; 11 bases are shared with TRBD2. The CDR3 loop spans 16 amino acids. The germline V gene has CDR1 ENHRY and CDR2 SYGVKD. Trimming cost V 6 bases and J 4 bases; bases outside gene matches: 11. CDR3 loop: CAISPKPGLAAYEQYF. Written as DNA, the CDR3 is TGTGCCATCAGCCCTAAGCCGGGACTAGCGGCTTACGAGCAGTACTTC.